A selection of T cell receptor beta chains follows, all from one sample in a study of T cell responses to AZD1222 COVID-19 vaccine. TCRdb's table, derived via immunoSEQ multiplex PCR, lists solely in-frame clones and lacks some. The sample records over 150,000 clones, about 93% being singletons. The sample consisted of peripheral blood, taken 28 days after the second dose of the MenACWY control vaccine. The source is an adult who received the MenACWY meningococcal vaccine as a control. The CDR3 runs from the conserved cysteine through the conserved F or W. The D gene is left open where the match is weak. Size is stated for part of the rows, as once, few or many counts, or as a class when the clone is expanded.

d_gene: -
v_gene: TRBV6-5
j_gene: TRBJ1-1
len: 14
abundance: -
CDR3aa: CASKPGRQNTEAFF
CDR3nt: TGTGCCAGCAAGCCGGGACGGCAGAACACTGAAGCTTTCTTT

d_gene: TRBD1
v_gene: TRBV5-1
j_gene: TRBJ2-5
len: 15
abundance: once
CDR3aa: CASSMKTGAQETQYF
CDR3nt: TGCGCCAGCAGCATGAAGACAGGGGCCCAAGAGACCCAGTACTTC

d_gene: TRBD1
v_gene: TRBV10-3
j_gene: TRBJ1-5
len: 14
abundance: -
CDR3aa: CAISVTGAGQPQHF
CDR3nt: TGTGCCATCAGTGTGACAGGGGCGGGTCAGCCCCAGCATTTT

d_gene: -
v_gene: TRBV2
j_gene: TRBJ2-2
len: 13
abundance: -
CDR3aa: CASSLQNTGELFF
CDR3nt: TGTGCCAGCTCCCTACAGAACACCGGGGAGCTGTTTTTT

d_gene: -
v_gene: TRBV7-9
j_gene: TRBJ1-5
len: 12
abundance: few
CDR3aa: CASSLANQPQHF
CDR3nt: TGTGCCAGCAGCTTAGCCAATCAGCCCCAGCATTTT

d_gene: -
v_gene: TRBV5-1
j_gene: TRBJ1-1
len: 14
abundance: -
CDR3aa: CASSWGRRNTEAFF
CDR3nt: TGCGCCAGCAGCTGGGGCCGGAGGAACACTGAAGCTTTCTTT

d_gene: TRBD1
v_gene: TRBV7-8
j_gene: TRBJ2-5
len: 13
abundance: -
CDR3aa: CASSGGQQETQYF
CDR3nt: TGTGCCAGCAGCGGGGGACAGCAAGAGACCCAGTACTTC

d_gene: -
v_gene: TRBV28
j_gene: TRBJ1-2
len: 13
abundance: -
CDR3aa: CASSFEGNYGYTF
CDR3nt: TGTGCCAGCAGTTTTGAGGGGAACTATGGCTACACCTTC

d_gene: -
v_gene: TRBV28
j_gene: TRBJ1-2
len: 13
abundance: -
CDR3aa: CASTNGRLYGYTF
CDR3nt: TGTGCCAGCACCAACGGACGGCTATATGGCTACACCTTC

d_gene: TRBD2
v_gene: TRBV10-1
j_gene: TRBJ2-1
len: 16
abundance: -
CDR3aa: CASSDYSGGSYNEQFF
CDR3nt: TGCGCCAGCAGTGATTATAGCGGGGGATCCTACAATGAGCAGTTCTTC

d_gene: -
v_gene: TRBV6-2/TRBV6-3
j_gene: TRBJ1-5
len: 16
abundance: -
CDR3aa: CASSATGTVSNQPQHF
CDR3nt: TGTGCCAGCAGCGCTACCGGGACGGTTAGCAATCAGCCCCAGCATTTT

d_gene: -
v_gene: TRBV19
j_gene: TRBJ1-1
len: 14
abundance: -
CDR3aa: CASSISRENTEAFF
CDR3nt: TGTGCCAGTAGTATTTCTAGGGAGAACACTGAAGCTTTCTTT

d_gene: TRBD1
v_gene: TRBV3-1/TRBV3-2
j_gene: TRBJ1-2
len: 15
abundance: -
CDR3aa: CASSTRTGWGYGYTF
CDR3nt: TGTGCCAGCAGCACTCGGACAGGGTGGGGGTATGGCTACACCTTC

d_gene: -
v_gene: TRBV18
j_gene: TRBJ2-4
len: 16
abundance: -
CDR3aa: CASSPPGESAKNIQYF
CDR3nt: TGTGCCAGCTCACCACCAGGGGAATCGGCCAAAAACATTCAGTACTTC

d_gene: -
v_gene: TRBV10-2
j_gene: TRBJ1-1
len: 14
abundance: -
CDR3aa: CASSMGDLNTEAFF
CDR3nt: TGCGCCAGCAGCATGGGAGATCTGAACACTGAAGCTTTCTTT

d_gene: -
v_gene: TRBV5-5
j_gene: TRBJ2-3
len: 16
abundance: -
CDR3aa: CASSATLDKNTDTQYF
CDR3nt: TGTGCCAGCAGCGCGACACTGGACAAAAACACAGATACGCAGTATTTT

d_gene: -
v_gene: TRBV6-1
j_gene: TRBJ1-2
len: 14
abundance: -
CDR3aa: CASSDRNPVYGYTF
CDR3nt: TGTGCCAGCAGTGACCGGAACCCTGTCTATGGCTACACCTTC

d_gene: TRBD1
v_gene: TRBV9
j_gene: TRBJ2-7
len: 16
abundance: -
CDR3aa: CASSAVGTAHPYEQYF
CDR3nt: TGTGCCAGCAGCGCCGTGGGGACAGCCCACCCCTACGAGCAGTACTTC

d_gene: -
v_gene: TRBV29-1
j_gene: TRBJ1-2
len: 11
abundance: -
CDR3aa: CSATVNYGYTF
CDR3nt: TGCAGCGCGACCGTTAACTATGGCTACACCTTC

d_gene: -
v_gene: TRBV11-3
j_gene: TRBJ2-1
len: 15
abundance: -
CDR3aa: CASSLVGPDVGEQFF
CDR3nt: TGTGCCAGCAGCTTAGTTGGGCCCGACGTAGGGGAGCAGTTCTTC

d_gene: TRBD2
v_gene: TRBV6-5
j_gene: TRBJ2-1
len: 15
abundance: -
CDR3aa: CASSLGLGTYNEQFF
CDR3nt: TGTGCCAGCAGCCTTGGACTAGGGACCTACAATGAGCAGTTCTTC

d_gene: -
v_gene: TRBV30
j_gene: TRBJ1-5
len: 13
abundance: -
CDR3aa: CAWSGDSNQPQHF
CDR3nt: TGTGCCTGGAGTGGCGATAGCAATCAGCCCCAGCATTTT

d_gene: -
v_gene: TRBV3-1/TRBV3-2
j_gene: TRBJ1-1
len: 14
abundance: -
CDR3aa: CASSQRSGNTEAFF
CDR3nt: TGTGCCAGCAGCCAAAGGAGCGGGAACACTGAAGCTTTCTTT

d_gene: -
v_gene: TRBV3-1/TRBV3-2
j_gene: TRBJ1-1
len: 13
abundance: -
CDR3aa: CATASVGGTEAFF
CDR3nt: TGTGCCACCGCCTCCGTCGGGGGCACTGAAGCTTTCTTT

d_gene: TRBD1
v_gene: TRBV3-1/TRBV3-2
j_gene: TRBJ2-7
len: 16
abundance: -
CDR3aa: CASSQRNRDSFNEQYF
CDR3nt: TGTGCCAGCAGCCAAAGAAACCGGGACAGCTTCAACGAGCAGTACTTC

d_gene: -
v_gene: TRBV7-2
j_gene: TRBJ1-5
len: 14
abundance: -
CDR3aa: CASSLANRNQPQHF
CDR3nt: TGTGCCAGCAGCTTAGCGAACAGAAATCAGCCCCAGCATTTT

d_gene: -
v_gene: TRBV5-4
j_gene: TRBJ1-2
len: 15
abundance: -
CDR3aa: CASSFPFSENYGYTF
CDR3nt: TGTGCCAGCAGCTTCCCCTTCTCGGAAAACTATGGCTACACCTTC

d_gene: TRBD1
v_gene: TRBV7-9
j_gene: TRBJ1-1
len: 15
abundance: -
CDR3aa: CASSLTGDRNTEAFF
CDR3nt: TGTGCCAGCAGCCTCACAGGGGACCGAAACACTGAAGCTTTCTTT

d_gene: -
v_gene: TRBV6-5
j_gene: TRBJ1-4
len: 14
abundance: -
CDR3aa: CASSYSFSGEKLFF
CDR3nt: TGTGCCAGCAGTTACTCGTTCAGTGGGGAAAAACTGTTTTTT

d_gene: -
v_gene: TRBV28
j_gene: TRBJ1-5
len: 12
abundance: -
CDR3aa: CASRTASQPQHF
CDR3nt: TGTGCCAGCAGGACAGCTAGTCAGCCCCAGCATTTT

d_gene: -
v_gene: TRBV19
j_gene: TRBJ1-3
len: 14
abundance: -
CDR3aa: CATNTGASGNTIYF
CDR3nt: TGTGCCACGAACACGGGGGCCTCTGGAAACACCATATATTTT

d_gene: -
v_gene: TRBV16
j_gene: TRBJ1-1
len: 14
abundance: -
CDR3aa: CASSPYRSGTEAFF
CDR3nt: TGTGCCAGCAGCCCATATCGTTCAGGGACTGAAGCTTTCTTT

d_gene: -
v_gene: TRBV3-1/TRBV3-2
j_gene: TRBJ1-3
len: 15
abundance: -
CDR3aa: CASSQPSDIRNTIYF
CDR3nt: TGTGCCAGCAGCCAACCCTCGGACATAAGAAACACCATATATTTT

d_gene: -
v_gene: TRBV30
j_gene: TRBJ2-7
len: 14
abundance: -
CDR3aa: CAWSVRARGYEQYF
CDR3nt: TGTGCCTGGAGTGTTAGGGCAAGGGGCTACGAGCAGTACTTC

d_gene: -
v_gene: TRBV6-6
j_gene: TRBJ1-5
len: 15
abundance: -
CDR3aa: CASSDRQNSNQPQHF
CDR3nt: TGTGCCAGCAGTGATAGGCAGAATAGCAATCAGCCCCAGCATTTT

d_gene: -
v_gene: TRBV9
j_gene: TRBJ1-2
len: 14
abundance: once
CDR3aa: CASSAGTATYGYTF
CDR3nt: TGTGCCAGCAGCGCCGGGACCGCGACATATGGCTACACCTTC

d_gene: -
v_gene: TRBV19
j_gene: TRBJ1-5
len: 12
abundance: -
CDR3aa: CASSQTNQPQHF
CDR3nt: TGTGCCAGTAGCCAGACAAATCAGCCCCAGCATTTT

d_gene: -
v_gene: TRBV29-1
j_gene: TRBJ1-1
len: 12
abundance: -
CDR3aa: CSVARGGTEAFF
CDR3nt: TGCAGCGTTGCCCGGGGAGGCACTGAAGCTTTCTTT

d_gene: TRBD1
v_gene: TRBV29-1
j_gene: TRBJ2-7
len: 13
abundance: -
CDR3aa: CSVEQDRDYEQYF
CDR3nt: TGCAGCGTTGAACAGGACAGGGACTACGAGCAGTACTTC

d_gene: TRBD1
v_gene: TRBV5-5
j_gene: TRBJ2-7
len: 14
abundance: -
CDR3aa: CASSSYPGGNEQYF
CDR3nt: TGTGCCAGCAGCTCGTATCCAGGGGGTAACGAGCAGTACTTC

d_gene: -
v_gene: TRBV30
j_gene: TRBJ1-2
len: 13
abundance: -
CDR3aa: CAWSVLGGGSYTF
CDR3nt: TGTGCCTGGAGTGTACTGGGTGGGGGTAGCTACACCTTC

d_gene: -
v_gene: TRBV7-2
j_gene: TRBJ1-1
len: 12
abundance: -
CDR3aa: CASSFWQPEAFF
CDR3nt: TGTGCCAGCAGCTTCTGGCAGCCTGAAGCTTTCTTT

d_gene: TRBD1
v_gene: TRBV5-1
j_gene: TRBJ2-7
len: 14
abundance: -
CDR3aa: CASSVRDRDGEQYF
CDR3nt: TGCGCCAGCAGCGTTCGGGACAGGGACGGCGAGCAGTACTTC

d_gene: -
v_gene: TRBV7-2
j_gene: TRBJ1-4
len: 14
abundance: -
CDR3aa: CASSTGSLSEKLFF
CDR3nt: TGTGCCAGCAGCACCGGGTCCCTGAGTGAAAAACTGTTTTTT

d_gene: -
v_gene: TRBV30
j_gene: TRBJ1-6
len: 17
abundance: -
CDR3aa: CAWIDPNRSSYNSPLHF
CDR3nt: TGTGCCTGGATCGACCCAAACAGAAGCTCCTATAATTCACCCCTCCACTTT

d_gene: -
v_gene: TRBV7-2
j_gene: TRBJ1-1
len: 16
abundance: -
CDR3aa: CASSSRPSRGGTEAFF
CDR3nt: TGTGCCAGCAGCTCGAGACCCAGCAGGGGCGGCACTGAAGCTTTCTTT

d_gene: -
v_gene: TRBV27
j_gene: TRBJ1-5
len: 14
abundance: -
CDR3aa: CASSLVGGNQPQHF
CDR3nt: TGTGCCAGCAGTTTGGTTGGCGGCAATCAGCCCCAGCATTTT

d_gene: -
v_gene: TRBV7-9
j_gene: TRBJ1-3
len: 16
abundance: -
CDR3aa: CASSFSGAFSGNTIYF
CDR3nt: TGTGCCAGCAGCTTTTCGGGGGCCTTCTCTGGAAACACCATATATTTT

d_gene: TRBD1
v_gene: TRBV19
j_gene: TRBJ1-1
len: 15
abundance: -
CDR3aa: CASSIRGHPNTEAFF
CDR3nt: TGTGCCAGTAGTATTAGGGGGCATCCGAACACTGAAGCTTTCTTT